This T cell receptor beta chain comes out of a study of post-analysis software for immune sequencing data. This clonotype occurred a few times. Its cognate antigen is unknown. Prepared libraries of TCR beta cDNA carried unique molecular identifiers. TCRdb re-analysed the PCR reads in MiXCR, keeping a single row per CDR3 protein. The sample yields roughly 540,000 distinct CDR3 sequences, approximately 31% seen once. General study results and limits: Clustering by F measure revealed strong co-clustering among samples prepared together in one batch. Normalized Chao1 diversity was significantly reduced in patients versus controls.

This TCR was sampled from a girl under 18 with multiple sclerosis. Sequenced: blood.

The CDR3 DNA follows: TGTGCCATCGGGGAGGACAGGGAGGGCAATCAGCCCCAGCATTTT. Translation: CAIGEDREGNQPQHF. The chain couples TRBV10-3 to TRBJ1-5; 8 bases agree with TRBD1. With 8 bases clipped from V and 2 bases from J, the junction kept 8 bases outside the gene matches. In germline, CDR1 is ENHRY, CDR2 SYGVKD. This CDR3 contains 15 residues.